This TCR beta chain is from a study of blood T cell repertoires in COVID-19. For the study at large: Sites in the United States, Italy and Spain provided acute and convalescent COVID-19 samples.

Germline V CDR1 and CDR2: MDHEN, SYDVKM. The CDR3 sequence is 13 residues long. The V segment lost 5 bases and the J segment 5 bases; nucleotides outside the gene matches: 5. Assay used: immunoSEQ multiplex PCR; TCRdb lists only in-frame clones, some missing. The sample yields some 130,000 clones, about 89% seen once. V usage is TRBV28 and J usage is TRBJ1-1; 7 nucleotides agree with TRBD1. The TCR originated in a woman in her seventies with COVID-19, enrolled during active disease. The sample taken for sequencing was peripheral blood. CDR3 in DNA: TGTGCCAGCAGTGAACAGGGGAGGACTGAAGCTTTCTTT. This translates into CASSEQGRTEAFF.